This is a list of T cell receptor beta chains from one sample in a study of OX40 agonist ivuxolimab in advanced cancers. This table comes from immunoSEQ multiplex PCR, and its TCRdb copy is limited to in-frame clones, with some not included. This table holds roughly 74,000 clones, roughly 80% found once. The sequencing here drew on CD4+ or CD8+ T cells sorted from blood, taken in a trial of the OX40 agonist ivuxolimab. The origin of the receptors is an adult with an advanced solid tumor such as melanoma, head and neck, liver or kidney cancer. Each CDR3 is given with its conserved first and last residue. A D gene is named only where the DNA matches it firmly. Part of the rows lack a size; the others show once, few, many or a class for expanded clones.

abundance: .
j_gene: TRBJ1-2
d_gene: TRBD1
v_gene: TRBV5-1
CDR3nt: TGCGCCAGCAGCTCTTCCGGGACAGGGAACTATGGCTACACCTTC
CDR3aa: CASSSSGTGNYGYTF

abundance: .
j_gene: TRBJ2-1
d_gene: TRBD2
v_gene: TRBV7-2
CDR3nt: TGTGCCAGCAGCCCGGGGGGTTTCCCTGAGCAGTTCTTC
CDR3aa: CASSPGGFPEQFF

abundance: .
j_gene: TRBJ2-7
d_gene: TRBD2
v_gene: TRBV4-3
CDR3nt: TGCGCCAGCAGCTCCCAGCTGGGAGCGGGAGGGTCCTCCTACGAGCAGTACTTC
CDR3aa: CASSSQLGAGGSSYEQYF

abundance: .
j_gene: TRBJ1-5
d_gene: .
v_gene: TRBV19
CDR3nt: TGTGCCAGTAGTTCTAGGGGCATCGGATCGAGTCAGCCCCAGCATTTT
CDR3aa: CASSSRGIGSSQPQHF

abundance: .
j_gene: TRBJ2-5
d_gene: TRBD1
v_gene: TRBV28
CDR3nt: TGTGCCAGCAGCGTGCCGGGACAGGGGGCTTGGGAGACCCAGTACTTC
CDR3aa: CASSVPGQGAWETQYF

abundance: .
j_gene: TRBJ2-4
d_gene: TRBD2
v_gene: TRBV10-3
CDR3nt: TGTGCCATCAGCCCGGTACTAGCGGGAGGCCTAAACATTCAGTACTTC
CDR3aa: CAISPVLAGGLNIQYF

abundance: .
j_gene: TRBJ1-2
d_gene: TRBD1
v_gene: TRBV4-1
CDR3nt: TGCGCCAGCAGCCAAGGTGGCAGGGGGGATGGCTACACCTTC
CDR3aa: CASSQGGRGDGYTF

abundance: .
j_gene: TRBJ2-7
d_gene: TRBD2
v_gene: TRBV2
CDR3nt: TGTGCCAGCAGTTGGGTGGGACTAGCGCCCTACGAGCAGTACTTC
CDR3aa: CASSWVGLAPYEQYF

abundance: few
j_gene: TRBJ2-5
d_gene: .
v_gene: TRBV21-1
CDR3nt: TGTGCCAGCAGCAAAGGGAACCACCGGGTGATGGAGACCCAGTACTTC
CDR3aa: CASSKGNHRVMETQYF

abundance: .
j_gene: TRBJ2-1
d_gene: .
v_gene: TRBV4-2
CDR3nt: TGTGCCAGCAGCCAAGATGTCAGGGGTTCCTACAATGAGCAGTTCTTC
CDR3aa: CASSQDVRGSYNEQFF

abundance: .
j_gene: TRBJ2-1
d_gene: .
v_gene: TRBV5-1
CDR3nt: TGCGCCAGCAGCGGCAGGCCGAACTACAATGAGCAGTTCTTC
CDR3aa: CASSGRPNYNEQFF

abundance: .
j_gene: TRBJ2-5
d_gene: .
v_gene: TRBV18
CDR3nt: TGTGCCAGCTCACAGTCCCTTGGTGAGACCCAGTACTTC
CDR3aa: CASSQSLGETQYF

abundance: .
j_gene: TRBJ1-5
d_gene: .
v_gene: TRBV2
CDR3nt: TGTGCCAGCAGGCCCCCGACAGGCATGGGAGCTGGCCCCCAGCATTTT
CDR3aa: CASRPPTGMGAGPQHF

abundance: .
j_gene: TRBJ1-2
d_gene: .
v_gene: TRBV28
CDR3nt: TGTGCCAGCAGTTTCTTGGGCAGCTATGGCTACACCTTC
CDR3aa: CASSFLGSYGYTF

abundance: .
j_gene: TRBJ1-1
d_gene: .
v_gene: TRBV7-2
CDR3nt: TGTGCCAGCAGCTACCCCCCTGCAGGGAACACTGAAGCTTTCTTT
CDR3aa: CASSYPPAGNTEAFF

abundance: few
j_gene: TRBJ2-7
d_gene: .
v_gene: TRBV11-2
CDR3nt: TGTGCCAGCAGCGCAGACCGAGGGCAGAGGAGGGACTTC
CDR3aa: CASSADRGQRRDF

abundance: once
j_gene: TRBJ2-5
d_gene: .
v_gene: TRBV6-1
CDR3nt: TGTGCCAGCAGTAATATAGAGACCCAGTACTTC
CDR3aa: CASSNIETQYF

abundance: few
j_gene: TRBJ2-1
d_gene: .
v_gene: TRBV10-3
CDR3nt: TGTGCCATCAGCGGCACGGGACTTGTCTACAATGAGCAGTTCTTC
CDR3aa: CAISGTGLVYNEQFF

abundance: .
j_gene: TRBJ2-2
d_gene: .
v_gene: TRBV28
CDR3nt: TGTGCCAGCGGGGACTCCGGGGAGCTGTTTTTT
CDR3aa: CASGDSGELFF

abundance: .
j_gene: TRBJ1-1
d_gene: .
v_gene: TRBV7-8
CDR3nt: TGTGCCAGCAGCCTCACGAATCAGGGTGGAGCTTTCTTT
CDR3aa: CASSLTNQGGAFF

abundance: .
j_gene: TRBJ1-1
d_gene: .
v_gene: TRBV5-1
CDR3nt: TGCGCCAGCAGCACTCAGCTAACTGAAGCTTTCTTT
CDR3aa: CASSTQLTEAFF